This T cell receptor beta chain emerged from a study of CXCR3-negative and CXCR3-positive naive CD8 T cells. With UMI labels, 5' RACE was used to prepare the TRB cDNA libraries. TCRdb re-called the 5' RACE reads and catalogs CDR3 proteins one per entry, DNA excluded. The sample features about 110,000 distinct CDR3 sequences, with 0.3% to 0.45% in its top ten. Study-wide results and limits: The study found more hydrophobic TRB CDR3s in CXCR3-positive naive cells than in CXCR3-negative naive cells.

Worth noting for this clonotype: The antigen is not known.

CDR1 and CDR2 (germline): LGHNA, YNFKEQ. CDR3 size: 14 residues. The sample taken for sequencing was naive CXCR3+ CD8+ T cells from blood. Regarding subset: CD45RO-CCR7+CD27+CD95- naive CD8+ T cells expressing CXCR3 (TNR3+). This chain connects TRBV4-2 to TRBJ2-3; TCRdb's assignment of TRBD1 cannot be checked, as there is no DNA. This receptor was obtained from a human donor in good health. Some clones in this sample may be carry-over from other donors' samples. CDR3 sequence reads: CASSGAGSTDTQYF.